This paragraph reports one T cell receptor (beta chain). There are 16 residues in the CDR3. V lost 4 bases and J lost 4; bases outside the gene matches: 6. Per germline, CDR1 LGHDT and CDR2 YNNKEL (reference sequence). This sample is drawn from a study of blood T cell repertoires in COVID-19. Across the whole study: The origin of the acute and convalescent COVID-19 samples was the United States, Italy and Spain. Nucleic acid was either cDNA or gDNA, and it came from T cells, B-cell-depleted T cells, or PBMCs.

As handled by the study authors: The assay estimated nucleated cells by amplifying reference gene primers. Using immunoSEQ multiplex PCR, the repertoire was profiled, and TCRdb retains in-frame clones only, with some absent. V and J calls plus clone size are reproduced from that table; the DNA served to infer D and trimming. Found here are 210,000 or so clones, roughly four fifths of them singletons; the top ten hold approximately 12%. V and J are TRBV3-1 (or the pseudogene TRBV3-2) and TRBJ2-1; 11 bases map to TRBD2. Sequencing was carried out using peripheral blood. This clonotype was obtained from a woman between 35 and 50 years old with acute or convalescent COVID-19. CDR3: CASSPIAGGGYNEQFF. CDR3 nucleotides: TGTGCCAGCAGCCCTATAGCGGGAGGGGGGTACAATGAGCAGTTCTTC.